Reported below is one TCR beta chain. Seattle patient enrollment occurred during active infection, with longitudinal follow-up thereafter. This sample stems from a study of blood T cell repertoires in COVID-19. Original analysis: Amplified reference gene primers provided the basis for estimating nucleated cell counts. Profiling relied on immunoSEQ multiplex PCR, and the TCRdb table lists in-frame clones only, not all of them. V, J and clone size derive from that table, while D and trimming were established from the DNA sequence. This sample has approximately 330,000 clones; over 80% occur once, and the top ten carry more than 7.5%. The material sequenced was peripheral blood. This TCR was sampled from a man aged 25-40 years with COVID-19, enrolled during active disease.

The CDR3 protein is CASSQPATGFAEAFF. The CDR3 nucleotides are TGTGCCAGCAGCCAGCCAGCCACAGGGTTCGCTGAAGCTTTCTTT. V usage is TRBV3-1 (or the pseudogene TRBV3-2) and J usage is TRBJ1-1, with a possible D match to TRBD1 (6 bases). Germline V gene lookup returns CDR1 LGHDT and CDR2 YNNKEL (reference sequence). This CDR3 contains 15 residues. V gave up 3 bases and J gave up 6 bases, with 17 bases separating them.